This TCR beta chain was recovered during a study of T cell repertoires in cytomegalovirus infection. Study in general: It can be stated that public TCR beta signatures indicated CMV infection as well as a matching HLA type.

In TCRdb, the reads were re-called with MiXCR into one record per CDR3 protein. This sample carries 560,000 or so distinct CDR3 sequences, 16% of them seen once, and the ten largest clones take roughly a quarter. This clonotype was seen repeatedly, ten times or more. The receptor was derived from a human donor in good health (CMV status not recorded). Some clones in this sample may be carry-over from other donors' samples. Sequencing was done on a sample of CD8+ T cells from PBMCs.

The DNA for the CDR3 is TGTGCCAGCAGCTTAGAGGACAGACCCACCGGGGAGCTGTTTTTT. Protein product: CASSLEDRPTGELFF. The chain has TRBV7-9 and TRBJ2-2; D perhaps matches TRBD1 (6 bases). Looked up from germline, CDR1 is SEHNR and CDR2 is FQNEAQ (reference sequence). There are 15 residues in the CDR3. Trimming pared 1 base from V and 4 bases from J, leaving 10 bases between. Using reference TRBV7-9 and TRBJ2-2 for the parts outside the CDR3, the full variable domain is DTGVSQNPRHKITKRGQNVTFRCDPISEHNRLYWYRQTLGQGPEFLTYFQNEAQLEKSRLLSDRFSAERPKGSFSTLEIQRTEQGDSAMYLCASSLEDRPTGELFFGEGSRLTVL.